This TCR beta chain was retrieved from a study of CD8+ T cells in alopecia areata. Investigators isolated RNA and reverse transcribed it into cDNA to act as the sequencing template. Assay used: immunoSEQ multiplex PCR; TCRdb lists only in-frame clones, some missing. The sample shows around 300,000 clones, no singletons; the ten largest hold 0.9% to 1.5%. Cutaneous lymph node cells were pooled, and they were sorted using CD4, CD8alpha, NKG2D, NKG2ACE and other markers. Details on this clone: Gene labels here are mouse ones. The read ends 4 residues before the CDR3 terminus; that terminus is restored from the germline J gene.

The germline V gene has CDR1 FNHDT and CDR2 SITEND (reference sequence). V was pared by 0 bases and J by 1 base, with 4 bases of the junction left unmatched. The CDR3 has 15 residues. This TCR was sampled from a C3H/HeJ mouse with alopecia areata. This line is of MHC haplotype H2-k. This chain connects TRBV19 to TRBJ2-7; TRBD1 aligns across 7 bases. The sample was CD4+ T cells sorted from a lymph node. The DNA read from the CDR3 is TGTGCCAGCAGTATAGCAGGGACAGTTTCCTAT. Translating gives CASSIAGTVSY. The complete CDR3 sequence is CASSIAGTVSYEQYF.